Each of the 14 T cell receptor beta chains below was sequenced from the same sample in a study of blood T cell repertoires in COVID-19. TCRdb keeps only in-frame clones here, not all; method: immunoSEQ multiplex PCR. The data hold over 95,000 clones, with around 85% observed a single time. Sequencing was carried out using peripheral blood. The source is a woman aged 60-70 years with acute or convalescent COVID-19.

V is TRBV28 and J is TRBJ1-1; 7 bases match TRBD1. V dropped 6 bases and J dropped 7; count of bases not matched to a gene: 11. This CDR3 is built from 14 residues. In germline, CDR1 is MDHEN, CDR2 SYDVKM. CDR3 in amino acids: CASSLGGGGDEAFF. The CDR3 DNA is TGTGCCAGCAGCCTAGGGGGCGGTGGGGATGAAGCTTTCTTT.

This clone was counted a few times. The CDR3, as DNA: TGTGCCAGCAGTTTGGATGCGACAGGGTCTTATGGCTACACCTTC. This encodes CASSLDATGSYGYTF. The chain couples TRBV28 to TRBJ1-2, with TRBD1 identical over 7 bases. CDR3 length equals 15 residues. Germline V gene lookup returns CDR1 MDHEN and CDR2 SYDVKM. J lost 5 bases, V lost 3 bases, and 9 bases had no gene match.

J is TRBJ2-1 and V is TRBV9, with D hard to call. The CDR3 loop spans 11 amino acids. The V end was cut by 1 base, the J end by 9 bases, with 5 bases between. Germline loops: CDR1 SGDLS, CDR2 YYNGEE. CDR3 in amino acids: CASSVTAEQFF. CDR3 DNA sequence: TGTGCCAGCAGCGTAACTGCTGAGCAGTTCTTC.

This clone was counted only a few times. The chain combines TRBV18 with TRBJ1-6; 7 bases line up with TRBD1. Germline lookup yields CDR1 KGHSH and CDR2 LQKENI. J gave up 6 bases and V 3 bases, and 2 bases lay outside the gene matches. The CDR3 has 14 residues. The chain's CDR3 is CASSPGTVNSPLHF. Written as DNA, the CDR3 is TGTGCCAGCTCACCCGGGACAGTTAATTCACCCCTCCACTTT.

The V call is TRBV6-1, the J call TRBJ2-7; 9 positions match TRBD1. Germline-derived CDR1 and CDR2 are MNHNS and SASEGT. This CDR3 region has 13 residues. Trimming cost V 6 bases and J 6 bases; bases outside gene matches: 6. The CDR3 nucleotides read TGTGCCAGCAGCGCCCGACAGGGGGGCGAGCAGTACTTC. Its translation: CASSARQGGEQYF.

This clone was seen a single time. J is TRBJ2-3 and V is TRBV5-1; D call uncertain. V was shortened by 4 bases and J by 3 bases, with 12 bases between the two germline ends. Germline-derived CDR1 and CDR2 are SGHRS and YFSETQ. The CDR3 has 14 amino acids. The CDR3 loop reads CASSPSDGTDTQYF. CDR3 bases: TGCGCCAGCAGCCCTAGTGACGGGACAGATACGCAGTATTTT.

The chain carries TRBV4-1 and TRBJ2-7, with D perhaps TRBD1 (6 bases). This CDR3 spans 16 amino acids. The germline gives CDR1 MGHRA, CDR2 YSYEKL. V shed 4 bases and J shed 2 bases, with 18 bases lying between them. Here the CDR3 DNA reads TGCGCCAGCAGCCTCCAAACAGGGATGGGTCCCTACGAGCAGTACTTC. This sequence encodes CASSLQTGMGPYEQYF.

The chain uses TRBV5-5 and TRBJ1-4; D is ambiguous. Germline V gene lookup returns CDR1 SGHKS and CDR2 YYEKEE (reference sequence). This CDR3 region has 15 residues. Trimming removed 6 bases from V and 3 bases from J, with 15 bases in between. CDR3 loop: CASTPYGTANEKLFF. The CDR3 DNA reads TGTGCCAGCACCCCTTATGGTACAGCTAATGAAAAACTGTTTTTT.

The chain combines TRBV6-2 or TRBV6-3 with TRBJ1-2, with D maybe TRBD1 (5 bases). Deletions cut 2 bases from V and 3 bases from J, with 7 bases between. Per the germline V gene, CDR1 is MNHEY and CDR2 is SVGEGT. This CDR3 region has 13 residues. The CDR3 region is CASSYVRDYGYTF. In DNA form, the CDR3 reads TGTGCCAGCAGTTACGTCAGGGACTATGGCTACACCTTC.

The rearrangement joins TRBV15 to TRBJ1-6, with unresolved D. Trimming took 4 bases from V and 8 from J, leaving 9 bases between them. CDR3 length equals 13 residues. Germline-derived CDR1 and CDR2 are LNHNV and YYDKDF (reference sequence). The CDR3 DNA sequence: TGTGCCACCAGCATGGAGGGAGATTCACCCCTCCACTTT. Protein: CATSMEGDSPLHF.

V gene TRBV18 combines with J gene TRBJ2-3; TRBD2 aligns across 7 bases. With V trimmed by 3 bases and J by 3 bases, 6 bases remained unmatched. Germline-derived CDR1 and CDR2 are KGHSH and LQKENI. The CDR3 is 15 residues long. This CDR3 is CASSPMWGGTDTQYF. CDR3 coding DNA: TGTGCCAGCTCACCGATGTGGGGGGGTACAGATACGCAGTATTTT.

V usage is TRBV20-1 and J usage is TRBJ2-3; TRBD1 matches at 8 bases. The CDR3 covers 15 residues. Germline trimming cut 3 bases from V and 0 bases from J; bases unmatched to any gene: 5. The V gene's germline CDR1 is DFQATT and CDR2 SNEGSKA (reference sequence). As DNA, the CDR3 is TGCAGTGCTAGTGTGGACAGGGCTAGCACAGATACGCAGTATTTT. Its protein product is CSASVDRASTDTQYF.

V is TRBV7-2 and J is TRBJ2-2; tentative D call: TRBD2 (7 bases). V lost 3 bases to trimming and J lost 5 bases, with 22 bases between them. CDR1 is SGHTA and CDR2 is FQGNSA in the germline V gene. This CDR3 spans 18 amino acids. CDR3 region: CASSLRPAGAFTTGELFF. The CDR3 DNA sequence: TGTGCCAGCAGCTTGCGGCCGGCGGGGGCTTTTACGACCGGGGAGCTGTTTTTT.

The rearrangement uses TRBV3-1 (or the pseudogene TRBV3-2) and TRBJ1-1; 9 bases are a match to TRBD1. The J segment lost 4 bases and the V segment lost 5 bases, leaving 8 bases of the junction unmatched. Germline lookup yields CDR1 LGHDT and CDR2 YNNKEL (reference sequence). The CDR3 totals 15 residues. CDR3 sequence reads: CASSAQGARGTEAFF. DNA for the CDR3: TGTGCCAGCAGCGCACAGGGGGCGCGGGGCACTGAAGCTTTCTTT.